The rows below give T cell receptor beta chains drawn from one sample of a study of shared clonotypes between healthy human individuals. This table comes from immunoSEQ multiplex PCR, and its TCRdb copy is limited to in-frame clones, with some not included. The sample contains some 2,000,000 clones, less than 95% of which appear only once. The sequencing input was naive CD8+ T cells sorted from blood. These TCRs come from a man aged 18 to 29 in good health. Both conserved end residues are part of each CDR3.

TRBJ1-4,TRBV5-4,CASSPTGSATNEKLFF
TRBJ1-2,TRBV30,CAWSDVRGPDGYTF
TRBJ1-3,TRBV7-6,CASSPFTGDSGNTIYF
TRBJ1-5,TRBV6-5,CASSIYRAQPQHF
TRBJ1-5,TRBV25-1,CASSEDTGGYGQPQHF
TRBJ2-2,TRBV9,CASRGWADTGELFF
TRBJ2-3,TRBV25-1,CASSVSDTQYF
TRBJ2-5,TRBV6-1,CASSEPSTGVETQYF
TRBJ2-3,TRBV10-2,CASSDGTSGWTDTQYF
TRBJ2-7,TRBV27,CASSLLAEQGAEEQYF
TRBJ2-7,TRBV11-2,CASSLGFYEQYF
TRBJ2-3,TRBV6-6,CASSPGTPSTDTQYF
TRBJ2-7,TRBV5-8,CASSLDRTGSRFLYYEQYF
TRBJ1-1,TRBV7-9,CASSSTGVTEAFF
TRBJ1-2,TRBV20-1,CSARDNYGYTF
TRBJ1-3,TRBV11-1,CASSYGGQGRGNTIYF
TRBJ2-2,TRBV6-5,CASSLPEGGELFF
TRBJ1-1,TRBV10-3,CAISRTGGYTEAFF
TRBJ2-3,TRBV7-6,CASSLAGDPDTQYF
TRBJ2-1,TRBV9,CASSVGGTNEQFF
TRBJ1-1,TRBV6-5,CASSYAFGQGNTEAFF
TRBJ1-2,TRBV11-2,CASSSPGESNYGYTF
TRBJ1-2,TRBV27,CASTPLGQGANYGYTF
TRBJ2-5,TRBV7-9,CASSLFASGGETQYF
TRBJ2-3,TRBV19,CASTDAGTDTQYF
TRBJ2-1,TRBV5-4,CASSPPGPVSYNEQFF
TRBJ2-7,TRBV7-2,CASGLNARSEQYF
TRBJ2-1,TRBV2,CASSGTGSSYNEQFF
TRBJ1-1,TRBV5-5,CASSLAVGSEAFF
TRBJ2-1,TRBV9,CASSVVSSPYYNEQFF
TRBJ1-1,TRBV5-4,CASSSPDVNTEAFF
TRBJ1-5,TRBV5-6,CASSSWGEKGNQPQHF
TRBJ2-2,TRBV29-1,CSVAASGSGGELFF
TRBJ1-5,TRBV7-8,CASSHPIGNQPQHF
TRBJ2-7,TRBV7-9,CASSWDIYEQYF
TRBJ2-1,TRBV28,CASSLDRVAYNEQFF
TRBJ1-2,TRBV27,CASSFRENYGYTF
TRBJ2-1,TRBV5-1,CASSLAGPYNEQFF
TRBJ2-4,TRBV6-1,CATNRPDPDMDF